This T cell receptor (beta chain) came from a study of T cell responses to AZD1222 COVID-19 vaccine. The study's findings and limits: Nearly half of unique spike-specific TCRs reportedly avoided B.1.351 and B.1.1.7 mutated regions. Clonal diversity was possibly underestimated, and white British individuals and females predominated among donors.

To note about this clone: Its antigen is still unknown.

Germline loops: CDR1 SEHNR, CDR2 FQNEAQ (reference sequence). The V end was cut by 4 bases, the J end by 5 bases, with 11 bases between. This CDR3 region has 14 residues. Assay: immunoSEQ multiplex PCR; the TCRdb copy retains only in-frame clones and omits some. Of some 140,000 clones listed, roughly 92% are singletons. This material consisted of peripheral blood, taken on day 0 of AZD1222 vaccination. V usage is TRBV7-9 and J usage is TRBJ1-4; possible D gene TRBD1, 5 bases. The clonotype originates from an adult in good health. CDR3: CASSYRAGNEKLFF. DNA of the CDR3: TGTGCCAGCAGCTATCGGGCAGGGAATGAAAAACTGTTTTTT.